This TCR beta chain was identified in a study of response to subunit inactivated influenza vaccine. Study conclusions and caveats: Only a handful of new T cells, the authors suggested, are recruited with each seasonal influenza vaccination.

A single record per CDR3 protein comes from TCRdb applying MiXCR to the RT-PCR reads. The sample has 630,000 or so distinct CDR3 sequences, approximately 14% seen once. The CDR3 runs to 14 residues. Germline CDR1 reads KGHSH; CDR2 reads LQKENI. The germline V and J ends were trimmed by 6 bases and 4 bases, with 13 bases remaining between them. This clonotype was seen a handful of times. Its specificity is unknown. The specimen comprised PBMCs from blood, sampled roughly 13 days after vaccination. This rearrangement joins TRBV18 to TRBJ2-1; either TRBD1 or TRBD2 may supply D (5 bases each). This sequence was found in a man aged 45 to 65 who received an inactivated influenza vaccine. The CDR3 reads CASSPAREYNEQFF. CDR3 coding DNA: TGTGCCAGCTCCCCCGCCAGGGAGTACAATGAGCAGTTCTTC.